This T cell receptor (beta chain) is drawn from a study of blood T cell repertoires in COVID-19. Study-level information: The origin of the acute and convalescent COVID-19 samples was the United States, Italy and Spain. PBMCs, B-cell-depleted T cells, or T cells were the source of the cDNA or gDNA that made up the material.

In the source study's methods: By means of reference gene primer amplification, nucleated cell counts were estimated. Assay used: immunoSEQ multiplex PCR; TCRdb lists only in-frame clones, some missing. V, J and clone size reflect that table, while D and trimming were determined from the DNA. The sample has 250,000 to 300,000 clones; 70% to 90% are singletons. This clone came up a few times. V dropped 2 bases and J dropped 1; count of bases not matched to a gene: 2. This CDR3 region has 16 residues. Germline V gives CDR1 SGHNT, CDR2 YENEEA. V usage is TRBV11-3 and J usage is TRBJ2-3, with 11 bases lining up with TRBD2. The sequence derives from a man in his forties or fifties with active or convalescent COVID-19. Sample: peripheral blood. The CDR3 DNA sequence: TGTGCCAGCAGCTTAACTAGCGGGAGTCGCACAGATACGCAGTATTTT. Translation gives CASSLTSGSRTDTQYF. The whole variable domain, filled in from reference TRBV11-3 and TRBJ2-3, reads EAGVVQSPRYKIIEKKQPVAFWCNPISGHNTLYWYLQNLGQGPELLIRYENEEAVDDSQLPKDRFSAERLKGVDSTLKIQPAELGDSAVYLCASSLTSGSRTDTQYFGPGTRLTVL.